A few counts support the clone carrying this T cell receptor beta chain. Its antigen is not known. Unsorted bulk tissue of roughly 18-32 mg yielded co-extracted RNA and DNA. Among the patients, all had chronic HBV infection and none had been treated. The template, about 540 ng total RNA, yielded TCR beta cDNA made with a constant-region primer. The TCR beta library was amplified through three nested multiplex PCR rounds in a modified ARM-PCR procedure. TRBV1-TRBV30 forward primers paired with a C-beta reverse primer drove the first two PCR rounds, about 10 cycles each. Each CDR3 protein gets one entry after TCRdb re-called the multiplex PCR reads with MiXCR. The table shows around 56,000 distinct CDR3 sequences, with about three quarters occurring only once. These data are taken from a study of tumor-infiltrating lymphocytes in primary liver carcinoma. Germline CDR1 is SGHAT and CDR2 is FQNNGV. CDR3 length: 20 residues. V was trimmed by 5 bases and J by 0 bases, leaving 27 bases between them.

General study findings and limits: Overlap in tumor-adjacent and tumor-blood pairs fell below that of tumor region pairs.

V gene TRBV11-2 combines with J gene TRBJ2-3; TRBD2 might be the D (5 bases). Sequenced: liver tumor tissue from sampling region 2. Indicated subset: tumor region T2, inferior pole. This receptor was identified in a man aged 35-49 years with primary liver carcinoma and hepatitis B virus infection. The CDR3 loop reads CASSPDDPLQIARSTDTQYF. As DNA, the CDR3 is TGTGCCAGCAGCCCCGATGACCCCCTGCAGATAGCGAGAAGCACAGATACGCAGTATTTT.